The clone carrying this TCR beta chain has a count of ten or more. Antigen unknown. Via MiXCR, TCRdb re-called the 5' RACE reads, giving one row per CDR3 protein. Among about 310,000 distinct CDR3 sequences listed, 3.6% were seen once. This record comes from a study of T cells after yellow fever vaccination. This CDR3 has 14 amino acids. The V gene lost 4 bases and the J gene lost 4 bases, with 12 bases spanning the gap. Germline-derived CDR1 and CDR2 are SGHRS and YFSETQ. Overall study results and limits: Post-booster reappearance was seen for most primary-vaccination clones (around 96% CD4, about 90% CD8).

The material was PBMCs, obtained on the day of the yellow fever booster vaccination. The chain uses TRBV5-1 and TRBJ2-1, with D tentatively TRBD1 (6 bases). The receptor's source is a man younger than 30 who received the YFV17D yellow fever vaccine. CDR3 sequence: CASSMGAVYNEQFF. In DNA, the CDR3 is TGCGCCAGCAGCATGGGGGCCGTATACAATGAGCAGTTCTTC.